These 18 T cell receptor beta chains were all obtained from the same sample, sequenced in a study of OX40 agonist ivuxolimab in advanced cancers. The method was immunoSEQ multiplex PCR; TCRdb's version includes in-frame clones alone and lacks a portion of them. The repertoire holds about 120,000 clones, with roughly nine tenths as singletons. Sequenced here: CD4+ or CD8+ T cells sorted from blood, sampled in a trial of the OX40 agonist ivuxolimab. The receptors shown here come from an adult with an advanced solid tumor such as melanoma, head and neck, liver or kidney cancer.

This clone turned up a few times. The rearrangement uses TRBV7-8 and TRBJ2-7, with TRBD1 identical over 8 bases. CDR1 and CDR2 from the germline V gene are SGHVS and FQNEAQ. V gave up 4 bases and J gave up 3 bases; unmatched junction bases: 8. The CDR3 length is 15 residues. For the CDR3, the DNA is TGTGCCAGCAGCTCCGCGACAGGGGACGGCTACGAGCAGTACTTC. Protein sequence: CASSSATGDGYEQYF. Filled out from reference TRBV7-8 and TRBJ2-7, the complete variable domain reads GAGVSQSPRYKVAKRGQDVALRCDPISGHVSLFWYQQALGQGPEFLTYFQNEAQLDKSGLPSDRFFAERPEGSVSTLKIQRTQQEDSAVYLCASSSATGDGYEQYFGPGTRLTVT.

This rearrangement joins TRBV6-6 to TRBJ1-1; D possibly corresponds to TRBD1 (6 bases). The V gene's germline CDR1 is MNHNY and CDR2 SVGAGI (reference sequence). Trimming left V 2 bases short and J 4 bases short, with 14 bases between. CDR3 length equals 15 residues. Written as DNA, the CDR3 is TGTGCCAGCAGTTACATTGGCAGGGGTGGCACTGAAGCTTTCTTT. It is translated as CASSYIGRGGTEAFF.

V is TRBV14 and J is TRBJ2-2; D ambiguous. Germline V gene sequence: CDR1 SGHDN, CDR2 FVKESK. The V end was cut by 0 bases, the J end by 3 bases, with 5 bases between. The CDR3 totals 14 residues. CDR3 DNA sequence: TGTGCCAGCAGCCAAGAGAGGCACACCGGGGAGCTGTTTTTT. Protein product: CASSQERHTGELFF.

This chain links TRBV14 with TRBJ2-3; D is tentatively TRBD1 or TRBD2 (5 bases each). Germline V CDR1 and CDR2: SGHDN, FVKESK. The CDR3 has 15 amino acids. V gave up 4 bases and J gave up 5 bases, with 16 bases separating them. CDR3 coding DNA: TGTGCCAGCAGCCTAGGGACCGCGAGGGGAGATACGCAGTATTTT. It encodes CASSLGTARGDTQYF.

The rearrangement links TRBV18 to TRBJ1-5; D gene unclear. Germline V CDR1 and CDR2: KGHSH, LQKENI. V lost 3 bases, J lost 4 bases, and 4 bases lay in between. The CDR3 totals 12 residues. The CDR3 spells CASSPSNQPQHF. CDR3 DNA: TGTGCCAGCTCACCCTCGAATCAGCCCCAGCATTTT.

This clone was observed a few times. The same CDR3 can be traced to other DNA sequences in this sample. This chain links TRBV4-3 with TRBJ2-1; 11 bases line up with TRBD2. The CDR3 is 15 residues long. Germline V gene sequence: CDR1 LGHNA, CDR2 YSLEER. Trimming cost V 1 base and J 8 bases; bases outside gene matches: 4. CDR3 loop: CASSQGLAGRHEQFF. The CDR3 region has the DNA TGCGCCAGCAGCCAAGGACTAGCGGGGCGGCATGAGCAGTTCTTC.

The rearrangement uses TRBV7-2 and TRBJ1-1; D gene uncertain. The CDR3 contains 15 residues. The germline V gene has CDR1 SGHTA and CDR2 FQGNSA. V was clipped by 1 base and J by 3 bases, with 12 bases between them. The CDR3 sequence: CASSLVDGSYTEAFF. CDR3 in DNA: TGTGCCAGCAGCTTAGTGGACGGGAGCTACACTGAAGCTTTCTTT.

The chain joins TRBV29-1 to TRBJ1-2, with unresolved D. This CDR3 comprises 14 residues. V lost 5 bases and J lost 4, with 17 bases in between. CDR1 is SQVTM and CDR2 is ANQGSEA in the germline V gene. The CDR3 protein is CSVKRAPASYGYTF. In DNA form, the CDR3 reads TGCAGCGTTAAGAGAGCCCCAGCCTCCTATGGCTACACCTTC. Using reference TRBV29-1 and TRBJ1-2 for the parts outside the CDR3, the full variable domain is SAVISQKPSRDICQRGTSLTIQCQVDSQVTMMFWYRQQPGQSLTLIATANQGSEATYESGFVIDKFPISRPNLTFSTLTVSNMSPEDSSIYLCSVKRAPASYGYTFGSGTRLTVV.

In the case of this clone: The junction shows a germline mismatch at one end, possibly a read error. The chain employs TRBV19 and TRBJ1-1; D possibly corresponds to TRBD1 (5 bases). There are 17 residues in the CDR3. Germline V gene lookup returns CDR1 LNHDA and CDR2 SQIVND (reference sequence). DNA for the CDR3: TGTGCCAGTAGTTTAGACAGCTTACTTGATCTGAACACTGAAGCTTTCTTT. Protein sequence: CASSLDSLLDLNTEAFF.

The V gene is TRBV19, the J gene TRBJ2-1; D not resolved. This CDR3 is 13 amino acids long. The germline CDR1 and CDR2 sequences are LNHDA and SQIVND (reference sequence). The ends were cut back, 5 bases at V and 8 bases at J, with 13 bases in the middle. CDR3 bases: TGTGCCAGTAGTTGGCCCCGGGCGGATGAGCAGTTCTTC. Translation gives CASSWPRADEQFF.

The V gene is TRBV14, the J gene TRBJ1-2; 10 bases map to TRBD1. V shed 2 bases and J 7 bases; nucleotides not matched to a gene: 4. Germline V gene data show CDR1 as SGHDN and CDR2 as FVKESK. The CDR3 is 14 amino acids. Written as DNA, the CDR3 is TGTGCCAGCAGCCAACCGGGACAGGGGTTTGGCTACACCTTC. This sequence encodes CASSQPGQGFGYTF.

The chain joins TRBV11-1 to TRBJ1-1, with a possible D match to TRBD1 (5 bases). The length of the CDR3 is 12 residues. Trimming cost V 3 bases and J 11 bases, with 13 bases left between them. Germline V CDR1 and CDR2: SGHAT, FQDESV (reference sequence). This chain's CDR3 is CASSFPPRGAFF. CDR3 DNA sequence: TGTGCCAGCAGCTTTCCCCCCCGGGGGGCTTTCTTT.

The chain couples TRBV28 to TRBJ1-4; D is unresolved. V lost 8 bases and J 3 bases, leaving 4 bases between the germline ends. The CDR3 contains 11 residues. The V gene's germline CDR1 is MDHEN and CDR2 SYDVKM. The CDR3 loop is CASVSNEKLFF. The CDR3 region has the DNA TGTGCCAGCGTGTCTAATGAAAAACTGTTTTTT.

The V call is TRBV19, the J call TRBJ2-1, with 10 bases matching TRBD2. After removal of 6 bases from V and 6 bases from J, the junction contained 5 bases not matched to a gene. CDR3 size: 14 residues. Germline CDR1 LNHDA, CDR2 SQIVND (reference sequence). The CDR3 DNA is TGTGCCAGTAGCCCAGCGGGGGGGCTCAATGAGCAGTTCTTC. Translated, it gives CASSPAGGLNEQFF.

The CDR3 DNA reads as TGTGCCAGCAGCCCTACTGTCGGCACAGCCCAAGAGACCCAGTACTTC. It codes for CASSPTVGTAQETQYF. The chain carries TRBV5-6 and TRBJ2-5; D uncertain. Germline CDR1 is SGHDT and CDR2 is YYEEEE. CDR3 length: 16 amino acids. With 4 bases removed from V and 1 base from J, the gap between germline ends came to 17 bases.

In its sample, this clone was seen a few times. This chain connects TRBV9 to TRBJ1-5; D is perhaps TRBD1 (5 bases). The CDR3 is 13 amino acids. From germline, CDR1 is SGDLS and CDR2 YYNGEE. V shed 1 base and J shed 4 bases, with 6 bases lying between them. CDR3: CASSVKGNQPQHF. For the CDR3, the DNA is TGTGCCAGCAGCGTAAAGGGGAATCAGCCCCAGCATTTT.

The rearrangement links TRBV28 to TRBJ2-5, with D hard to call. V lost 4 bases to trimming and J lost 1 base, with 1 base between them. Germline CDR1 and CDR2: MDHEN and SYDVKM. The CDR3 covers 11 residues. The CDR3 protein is CASSSQETQYF. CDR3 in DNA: TGTGCCAGCAGTTCCCAAGAGACCCAGTACTTC.

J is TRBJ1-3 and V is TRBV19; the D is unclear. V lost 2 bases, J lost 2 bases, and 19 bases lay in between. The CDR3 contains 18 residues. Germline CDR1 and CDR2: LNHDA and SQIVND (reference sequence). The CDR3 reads CASSISLRTETAGNTIYF. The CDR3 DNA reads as TGTGCCAGTAGTATATCTCTTCGGACGGAAACTGCTGGAAACACCATATATTTT.